The clone carrying this TCR beta chain was detected ten times or more. The target antigen is unknown. This sample is part of a study of Graves' ophthalmopathy and Graves' hyperthyroidism. At the level of the study: The authors collected peripheral blood at initial diagnosis, before any treatment. Overall study findings and caveats: Ophthalmopathy progression was predicted with around 71% sensitivity and roughly 74% specificity.

Germline V gene sequence: CDR1 WSHSY, CDR2 SAAADI. V lost 4 bases to trimming and J lost 6 bases, with 13 bases between them. The CDR3 sequence is 13 residues long. Scientists amplified the TCR beta CDR3 regions from RNA transcripts. After a first-round RT-PCR with HTBI primers, a second-round multiplex PCR was run. One entry per CDR3 protein results from TCRdb running MiXCR on the multiplex PCR reads. The top ten clones hold over 2.5% of a sample with about 700,000 distinct CDR3 sequences, roughly two fifths of them seen once. Uncontrolled infections, pregnancy, lactation or other autoimmune diseases led to patient exclusion.

The sample comprised peripheral blood. The sequence derives from an adult man with Graves' ophthalmopathy. The chain couples TRBV10-2 to TRBJ2-7; D might be TRBD1 (6 bases). Here the CDR3 DNA reads TGCGCCAGCAGTGTCCAGGGGCCTAGCGAGCAGTACTTC. Its translation is CASSVQGPSEQYF.